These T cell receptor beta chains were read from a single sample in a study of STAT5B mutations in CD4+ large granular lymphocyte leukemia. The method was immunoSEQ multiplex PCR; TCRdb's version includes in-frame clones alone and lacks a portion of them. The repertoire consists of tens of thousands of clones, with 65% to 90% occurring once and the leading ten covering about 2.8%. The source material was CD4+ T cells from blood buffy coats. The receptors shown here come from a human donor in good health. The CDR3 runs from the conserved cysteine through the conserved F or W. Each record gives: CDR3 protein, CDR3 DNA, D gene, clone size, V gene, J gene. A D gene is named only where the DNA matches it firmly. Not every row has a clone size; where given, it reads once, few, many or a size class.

CDR3 protein: CASSPASGSDIQYF
CDR3 DNA: TGTGCCAGCTCACCAGCTAGCGGGAGTGACATTCAGTACTTC
D gene: TRBD2
clone size: few
V gene: TRBV18
J gene: TRBJ2-4

CDR3 protein: CASSQNLLWAEVGGYTF
CDR3 DNA: TGTGCCAGCAGCCAAAATCTCCTATGGGCCGAAGTGGGCGGCTACACCTTC
D gene: .
clone size: .
V gene: TRBV4-2
J gene: TRBJ1-2

CDR3 protein: CASTPRVTSGRDEQYF
CDR3 DNA: TGTGCCAGCACCCCAAGGGTAACTAGCGGGAGGGACGAGCAGTACTTC
D gene: TRBD2
clone size: .
V gene: TRBV5-8
J gene: TRBJ2-7

CDR3 protein: CASSSGLAMHEQFF
CDR3 DNA: TGTGCCAGCAGCTCGGGACTAGCTATGCATGAGCAGTTCTTC
D gene: TRBD2
clone size: .
V gene: TRBV7-8
J gene: TRBJ2-1

CDR3 protein: CASSPPVTGPLPNTEAFF
CDR3 DNA: TGTGCCAGCTCACCACCGGTAACAGGCCCTCTCCCGAACACTGAAGCTTTCTTT
D gene: .
clone size: few
V gene: TRBV18
J gene: TRBJ1-1

CDR3 protein: CASSYGGGTLNTEAFF
CDR3 DNA: TGTGCCAGCAGCTATGGCGGTGGAACCTTGAACACTGAAGCTTTCTTT
D gene: .
clone size: .
V gene: TRBV7-9
J gene: TRBJ1-1

CDR3 protein: CASSEGLADYNEQFF
CDR3 DNA: TGTGCCAGTAGTGAGGGACTAGCGGACTACAATGAGCAGTTCTTC
D gene: TRBD2
clone size: few
V gene: TRBV19
J gene: TRBJ2-1

CDR3 protein: CASSLEGGLSYEQYF
CDR3 DNA: TGCGCCAGCAGCTTGGAGGGCGGCCTCTCCTACGAGCAGTACTTC
D gene: .
clone size: .
V gene: TRBV5-1
J gene: TRBJ2-7

CDR3 protein: CASSLQGASGYTF
CDR3 DNA: TGTGCCAGCAGTTTACAGGGGGCAAGTGGCTACACCTTC
D gene: TRBD1
clone size: .
V gene: TRBV27
J gene: TRBJ1-2

CDR3 protein: CASSQSAMGLDPSYEQYF
CDR3 DNA: TGCGCCAGCAGCCAATCAGCCATGGGTCTGGATCCCTCTTACGAGCAGTACTTC
D gene: .
clone size: .
V gene: TRBV4-1
J gene: TRBJ2-7

CDR3 protein: CASSLDRAFSGNTIYF
CDR3 DNA: TGCGCCAGCAGCTTGGATCGGGCTTTCTCTGGAAACACCATATATTTT
D gene: .
clone size: .
V gene: TRBV5-1
J gene: TRBJ1-3

CDR3 protein: CATSRVRQNTEAFF
CDR3 DNA: TGTGCCACCAGCAGAGTAAGGCAGAACACTGAAGCTTTCTTT
D gene: .
clone size: .
V gene: TRBV15
J gene: TRBJ1-1

CDR3 protein: CASGPGADTQYF
CDR3 DNA: TGTGCCAGCGGCCCTGGGGCAGATACGCAGTATTTT
D gene: .
clone size: .
V gene: TRBV2
J gene: TRBJ2-3

CDR3 protein: CASSPGGTQYF
CDR3 DNA: TGTGCCAGCAGCCCCGGCGGGACCCAGTACTTC
D gene: .
clone size: .
V gene: TRBV7-3
J gene: TRBJ2-5

CDR3 protein: CASSFRRQETQYF
CDR3 DNA: TGTGCCAGCAGTTTCCGCAGACAAGAGACCCAGTACTTC
D gene: .
clone size: .
V gene: TRBV27
J gene: TRBJ2-5

CDR3 protein: CASMEVTSGSETQYF
CDR3 DNA: TGTGCCAGCATGGAGGTAACTAGCGGGAGTGAGACCCAGTACTTC
D gene: TRBD2
clone size: .
V gene: TRBV28
J gene: TRBJ2-5

CDR3 protein: CASSSDRDNYGYTF
CDR3 DNA: TGTGCCAGCAGTTCTGATCGCGATAACTATGGCTACACCTTC
D gene: .
clone size: .
V gene: TRBV6-5
J gene: TRBJ1-2

CDR3 protein: CASRSGTQETQYF
CDR3 DNA: TGTGCCAGCAGATCCGGGACGCAAGAGACCCAGTACTTC
D gene: .
clone size: .
V gene: TRBV5-6
J gene: TRBJ2-5

CDR3 protein: CASSQDSAGANVLTF
CDR3 DNA: TGCGCCAGCAGCCAAGATTCGGCTGGGGCCAACGTCCTGACTTTC
D gene: .
clone size: .
V gene: TRBV4-3
J gene: TRBJ2-6

CDR3 protein: CASSLSGGLYEQYF
CDR3 DNA: TGCGCCAGCAGCTTGTCTGGGGGGCTTTACGAGCAGTACTTC
D gene: .
clone size: .
V gene: TRBV5-1
J gene: TRBJ2-7

CDR3 protein: CASRTFYEQYF
CDR3 DNA: TGTGCCAGCCGCACCTTCTACGAGCAGTACTTC
D gene: .
clone size: few
V gene: TRBV6-1
J gene: TRBJ2-7

CDR3 protein: CASPGVANTGELFF
CDR3 DNA: TGTGCCAGCCCAGGGGTGGCGAACACCGGGGAGCTGTTTTTT
D gene: .
clone size: once
V gene: TRBV7-9
J gene: TRBJ2-2

CDR3 protein: CATSREVPARDTQYF
CDR3 DNA: TGTGCCACCAGCAGAGAAGTCCCGGCCCGGGATACGCAGTATTTT
D gene: .
clone size: .
V gene: TRBV15
J gene: TRBJ2-3

CDR3 protein: CASSVEIQGYGYGYTF
CDR3 DNA: TGTGCCAGCAGCGTAGAGATTCAGGGGTACGGCTATGGCTACACCTTC
D gene: .
clone size: .
V gene: TRBV9
J gene: TRBJ1-2

CDR3 protein: CAISALHNTEAFF
CDR3 DNA: TGTGCCATCAGCGCCTTGCACAACACTGAAGCTTTCTTT
D gene: .
clone size: .
V gene: TRBV10-3
J gene: TRBJ1-1

CDR3 protein: CSAANGPSGIF
CDR3 DNA: TGCAGTGCTGCCAACGGACCCAGCGGTATTTTT
D gene: .
clone size: .
V gene: TRBV20-1
J gene: TRBJ2-3

CDR3 protein: CASGPTSVITGELFF
CDR3 DNA: TGTGCTAGTGGTCCGACTAGCGTGATCACCGGGGAGCTGTTTTTT
D gene: TRBD2
clone size: .
V gene: TRBV12-5
J gene: TRBJ2-2

CDR3 protein: CASSPFGYTGELFF
CDR3 DNA: TGTGCCAGTAGTCCGTTCGGGTACACCGGGGAGCTGTTTTTT
D gene: .
clone size: .
V gene: TRBV19
J gene: TRBJ2-2

CDR3 protein: CASTNGGGRLPNYGYTF
CDR3 DNA: TGTGCCAGTACTAACGGAGGTGGCAGACTACCTAACTATGGCTACACCTTC
D gene: .
clone size: .
V gene: TRBV19
J gene: TRBJ1-2

CDR3 protein: CATGTSGRLRDTQYF
CDR3 DNA: TGTGCCACCGGGACTAGCGGGAGGTTGCGAGATACGCAGTATTTT
D gene: TRBD2
clone size: once
V gene: TRBV15
J gene: TRBJ2-3

CDR3 protein: CASSGRVGRNQPQHF
CDR3 DNA: TGTGCCAGCAGTGGCCGTGTGGGCCGCAATCAGCCCCAGCATTTT
D gene: .
clone size: .
V gene: TRBV28
J gene: TRBJ1-5

CDR3 protein: CASSMGKETQYF
CDR3 DNA: TGTGCCAGTAGTATGGGGAAAGAGACCCAGTACTTC
D gene: .
clone size: .
V gene: TRBV19
J gene: TRBJ2-5

CDR3 protein: CASSLGTGTYEQYF
CDR3 DNA: TGTGCCAGCAGCTTAGGGACAGGGACCTACGAGCAGTACTTC
D gene: TRBD1
clone size: few
V gene: TRBV7-6
J gene: TRBJ2-7

CDR3 protein: CASSFGAGEETQYF
CDR3 DNA: TGTGCCAGCAGTTTCGGTGCGGGAGAGGAGACCCAGTACTTC
D gene: TRBD2
clone size: .
V gene: TRBV28
J gene: TRBJ2-5

CDR3 protein: CASSLAGGSYEQYF
CDR3 DNA: TGTGCCAGCAGCTTAGCGGGAGGTTCCTACGAGCAGTACTTC
D gene: .
clone size: .
V gene: TRBV7-2
J gene: TRBJ2-7

CDR3 protein: CASRLENLKNIQYF
CDR3 DNA: TGTGCCAGCAGACTAGAGAATCTGAAAAACATTCAGTACTTC
D gene: .
clone size: .
V gene: TRBV6-1
J gene: TRBJ2-4

CDR3 protein: CASSNQVNNEQFF
CDR3 DNA: TGCGCCAGCAGCAATCAGGTGAACAATGAGCAGTTCTTC
D gene: .
clone size: .
V gene: TRBV10-1
J gene: TRBJ2-1

CDR3 protein: CASSLGDGRTDTQYF
CDR3 DNA: TGCGCCAGCAGCTTGGGAGACGGGCGGACAGATACGCAGTATTTT
D gene: .
clone size: .
V gene: TRBV5-1
J gene: TRBJ2-3

CDR3 protein: CASSPGQGARNEQYF
CDR3 DNA: TGTGCCAGCTCACCAGGACAGGGGGCAAGAAACGAGCAGTACTTC
D gene: TRBD1
clone size: .
V gene: TRBV18
J gene: TRBJ2-7

CDR3 protein: CASSLKRLATYNEQFF
CDR3 DNA: TGTGCCAGCAGCTTGAAAAGACTAGCGACCTACAATGAGCAGTTCTTC
D gene: TRBD2
clone size: .
V gene: TRBV5-6
J gene: TRBJ2-1

CDR3 protein: CASSLGAGTRLNYGYTF
CDR3 DNA: TGTGCCAGTAGCCTCGGGGCAGGGACACGGCTCAACTATGGCTACACCTTC
D gene: .
clone size: .
V gene: TRBV19
J gene: TRBJ1-2